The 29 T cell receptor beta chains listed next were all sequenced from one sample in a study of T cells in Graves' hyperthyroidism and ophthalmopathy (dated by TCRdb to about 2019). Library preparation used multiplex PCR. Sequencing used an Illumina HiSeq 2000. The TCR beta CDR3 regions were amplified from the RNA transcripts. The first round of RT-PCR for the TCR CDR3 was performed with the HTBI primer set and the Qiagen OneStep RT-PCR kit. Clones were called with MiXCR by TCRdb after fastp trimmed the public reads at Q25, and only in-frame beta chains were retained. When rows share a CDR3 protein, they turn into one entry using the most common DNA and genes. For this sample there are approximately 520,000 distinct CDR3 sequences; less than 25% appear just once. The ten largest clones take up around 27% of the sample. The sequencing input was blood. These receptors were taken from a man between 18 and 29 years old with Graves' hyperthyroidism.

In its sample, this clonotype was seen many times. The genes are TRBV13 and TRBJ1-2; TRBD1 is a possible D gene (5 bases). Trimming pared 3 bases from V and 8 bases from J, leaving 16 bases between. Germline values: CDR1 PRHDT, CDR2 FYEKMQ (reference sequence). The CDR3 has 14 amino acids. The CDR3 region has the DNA TGTGCCAGCAGCTTTCAGGGTCCCTTGGGCGGCTACACCTTC. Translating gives CASSFQGPLGGYTF.

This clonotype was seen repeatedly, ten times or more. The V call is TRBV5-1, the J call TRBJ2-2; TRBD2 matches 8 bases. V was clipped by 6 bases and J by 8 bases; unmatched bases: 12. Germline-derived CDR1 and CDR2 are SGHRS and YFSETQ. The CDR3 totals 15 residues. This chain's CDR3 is CASTHGGGPTGELFF. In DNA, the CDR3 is TGCGCCAGCACCCACGGCGGGGGGCCGACGGGGGAGCTGTTTTTT.

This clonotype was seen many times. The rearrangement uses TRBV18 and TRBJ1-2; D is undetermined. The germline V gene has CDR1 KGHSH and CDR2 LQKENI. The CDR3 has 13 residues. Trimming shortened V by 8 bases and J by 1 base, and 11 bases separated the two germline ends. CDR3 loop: CASSLDLNYGYTF. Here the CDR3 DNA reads TGTGCCAGCAGCTTAGACCTTAACTATGGCTACACCTTC. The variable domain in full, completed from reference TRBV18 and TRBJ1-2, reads NAGVMQNPRHLVRRRGQEARLRCSPMKGHSHVYWYRQLPEEGLKFMVYLQKENIIDESGMPKERFSAEFPKEGPSILRIQQVVRGDSAAYFCASSLDLNYGYTFGSGTRLTVV.

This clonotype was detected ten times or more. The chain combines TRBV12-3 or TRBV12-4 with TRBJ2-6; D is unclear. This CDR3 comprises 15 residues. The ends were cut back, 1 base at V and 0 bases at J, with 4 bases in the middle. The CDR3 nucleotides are TGTGCCAGCAGTTTAGGTTTCTCTGGGGCCAACGTCCTGACTTTC. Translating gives CASSLGFSGANVLTF.

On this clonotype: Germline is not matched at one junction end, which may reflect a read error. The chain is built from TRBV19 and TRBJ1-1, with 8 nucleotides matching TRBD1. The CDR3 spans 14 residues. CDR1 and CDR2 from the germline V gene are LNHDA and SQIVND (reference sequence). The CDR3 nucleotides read TGTGCCATACTAGGACAGGGAAAGTACACTGATGCTTTCTTT. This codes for CAILGQGKYTDAFF.

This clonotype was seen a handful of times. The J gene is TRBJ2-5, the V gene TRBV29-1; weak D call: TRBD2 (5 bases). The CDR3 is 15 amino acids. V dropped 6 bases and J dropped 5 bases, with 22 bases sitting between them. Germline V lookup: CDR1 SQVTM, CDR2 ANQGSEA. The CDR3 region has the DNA TGCAGCGTCTTAATAGCGTTTCTTGCTCGGGAGACCCAGTACTTC. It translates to CSVLIAFLARETQYF.

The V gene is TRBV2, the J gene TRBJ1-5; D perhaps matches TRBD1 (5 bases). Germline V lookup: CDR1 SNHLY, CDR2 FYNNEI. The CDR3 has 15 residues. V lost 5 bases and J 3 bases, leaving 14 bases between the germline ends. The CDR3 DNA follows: TGTGCCAGCAGTCCCCCGAAGGGACCCAATCAGCCCCAGCATTTT. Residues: CASSPPKGPNQPQHF.

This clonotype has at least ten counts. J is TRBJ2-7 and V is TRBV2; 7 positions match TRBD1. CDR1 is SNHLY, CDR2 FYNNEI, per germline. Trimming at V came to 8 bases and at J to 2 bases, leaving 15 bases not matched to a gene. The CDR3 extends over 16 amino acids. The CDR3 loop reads CASRERNPGQTYEQYF. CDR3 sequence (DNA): TGTGCCAGCCGAGAGCGGAATCCGGGACAGACCTACGAGCAGTACTTC. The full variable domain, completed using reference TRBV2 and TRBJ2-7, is EPEVTQTPSHQVTQMGQEVILRCVPISNHLYFYWYRQILGQKVEFLVSFYNNEISEKSEIFDDQFSVERPDGSNFTLKIRSTKLEDSAMYFCASRERNPGQTYEQYFGPGTRLTVT.

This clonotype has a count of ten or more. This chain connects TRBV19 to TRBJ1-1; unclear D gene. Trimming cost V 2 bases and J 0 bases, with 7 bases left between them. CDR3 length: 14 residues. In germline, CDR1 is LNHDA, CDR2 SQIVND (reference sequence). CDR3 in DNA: TGTGCCAGTAGTATACAGGTGATGAACACTGAAGCTTTCTTT. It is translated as CASSIQVMNTEAFF.

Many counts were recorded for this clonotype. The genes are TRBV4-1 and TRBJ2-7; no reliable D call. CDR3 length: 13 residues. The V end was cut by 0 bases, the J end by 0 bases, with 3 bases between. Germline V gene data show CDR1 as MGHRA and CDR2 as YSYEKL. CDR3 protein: CASSQESSYEQYF. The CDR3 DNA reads TGCGCCAGCAGCCAAGAGTCCTCCTACGAGCAGTACTTC.

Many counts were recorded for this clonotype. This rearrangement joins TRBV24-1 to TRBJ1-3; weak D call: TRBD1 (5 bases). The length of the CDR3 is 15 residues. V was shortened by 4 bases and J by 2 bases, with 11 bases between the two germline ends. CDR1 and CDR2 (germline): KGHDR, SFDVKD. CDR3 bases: TGTGCCACCAGTGACCACGGGACGGCTGGAAACACCATATATTTT. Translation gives CATSDHGTAGNTIYF.

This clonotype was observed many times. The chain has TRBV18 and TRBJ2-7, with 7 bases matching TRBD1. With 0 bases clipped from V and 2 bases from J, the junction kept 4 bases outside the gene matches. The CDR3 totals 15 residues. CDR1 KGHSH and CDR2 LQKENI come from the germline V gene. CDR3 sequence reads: CASSPPGQPTYEQYF. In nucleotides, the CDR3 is TGTGCCAGCTCACCACCGGGACAGCCTACCTACGAGCAGTACTTC.

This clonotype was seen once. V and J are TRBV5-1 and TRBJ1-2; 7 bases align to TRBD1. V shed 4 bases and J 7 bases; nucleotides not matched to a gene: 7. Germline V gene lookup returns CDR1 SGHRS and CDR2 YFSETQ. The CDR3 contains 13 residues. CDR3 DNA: TGCGCCAGCAGCCAGGAAAACAGGGGTGGCTACACCTTC. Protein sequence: CASSQENRGGYTF.

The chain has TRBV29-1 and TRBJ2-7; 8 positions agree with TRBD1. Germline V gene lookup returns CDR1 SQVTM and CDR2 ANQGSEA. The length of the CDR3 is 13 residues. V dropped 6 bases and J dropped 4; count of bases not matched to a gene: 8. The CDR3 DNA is TGCAGCGTCTGGACAGGGTCGACTTACGAGCAGTACTTC. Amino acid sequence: CSVWTGSTYEQYF.

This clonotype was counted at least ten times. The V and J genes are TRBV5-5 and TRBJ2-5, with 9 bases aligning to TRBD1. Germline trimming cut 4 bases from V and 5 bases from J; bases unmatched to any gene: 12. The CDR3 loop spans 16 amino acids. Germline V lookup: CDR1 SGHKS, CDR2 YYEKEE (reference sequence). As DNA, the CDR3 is TGTGCCAGCAGCATGGGACAGGGCATCAGAGGGGAGACCCAGTACTTC. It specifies CASSMGQGIRGETQYF.

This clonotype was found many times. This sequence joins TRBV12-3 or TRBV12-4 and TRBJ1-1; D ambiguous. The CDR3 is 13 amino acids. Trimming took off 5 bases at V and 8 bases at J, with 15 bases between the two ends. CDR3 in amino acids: CASSPLADYEAFF. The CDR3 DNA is TGTGCCAGCAGTCCGTTGGCCGACTACGAAGCTTTCTTT.

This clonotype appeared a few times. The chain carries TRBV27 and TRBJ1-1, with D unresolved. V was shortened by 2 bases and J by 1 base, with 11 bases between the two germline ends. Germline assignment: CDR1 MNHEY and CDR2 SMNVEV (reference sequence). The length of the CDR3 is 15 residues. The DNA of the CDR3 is TGTGCCAGCAGTTTAAACTCACAAGAGAACACTGAAGCTTTCTTT. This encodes CASSLNSQENTEAFF.

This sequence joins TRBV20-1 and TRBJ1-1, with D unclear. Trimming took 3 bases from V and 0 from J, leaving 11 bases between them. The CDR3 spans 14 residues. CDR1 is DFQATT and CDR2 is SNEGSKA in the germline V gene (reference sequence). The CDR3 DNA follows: TGCAGTGCTAGGGACGGAAAGATGAACACTGAAGCTTTCTTT. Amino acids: CSARDGKMNTEAFF.

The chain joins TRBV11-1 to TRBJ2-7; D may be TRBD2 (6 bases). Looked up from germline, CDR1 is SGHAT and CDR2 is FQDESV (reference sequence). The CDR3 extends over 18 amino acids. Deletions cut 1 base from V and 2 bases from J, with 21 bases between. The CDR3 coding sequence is TGTGCCAGCAGCTTAGGAGTATCGGGGACTCGTAAACCCTACGAGCAGTACTTC. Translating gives CASSLGVSGTRKPYEQYF.

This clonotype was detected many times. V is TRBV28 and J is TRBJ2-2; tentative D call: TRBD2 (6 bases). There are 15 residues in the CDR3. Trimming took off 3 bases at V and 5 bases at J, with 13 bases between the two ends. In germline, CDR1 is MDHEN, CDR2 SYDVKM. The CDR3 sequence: CASSFRRGGTGELFF. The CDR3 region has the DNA TGTGCCAGCAGTTTTCGGCGGGGAGGAACCGGGGAGCTGTTTTTT.

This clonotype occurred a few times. The CDR3 coding sequence is TGCAGTGCCGAACAGGGAACAGATACGCAGTATTTT. It is translated as CSAEQGTDTQYF. The rearrangement uses TRBV20-1 and TRBJ2-3; maybe TRBD1 (6 bases). The CDR3 is 12 amino acids. V was trimmed by 6 bases and J by 3 bases, leaving 10 bases between them. CDR1 DFQATT and CDR2 SNEGSKA come from the germline V gene (reference sequence).

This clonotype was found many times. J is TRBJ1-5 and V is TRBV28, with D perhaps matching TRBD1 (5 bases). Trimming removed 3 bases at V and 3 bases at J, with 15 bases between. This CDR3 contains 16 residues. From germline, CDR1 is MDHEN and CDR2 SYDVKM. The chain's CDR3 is CASSFVSGAPNQPQHF. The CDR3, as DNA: TGTGCCAGCAGTTTCGTGTCCGGGGCCCCCAATCAGCCCCAGCATTTT.

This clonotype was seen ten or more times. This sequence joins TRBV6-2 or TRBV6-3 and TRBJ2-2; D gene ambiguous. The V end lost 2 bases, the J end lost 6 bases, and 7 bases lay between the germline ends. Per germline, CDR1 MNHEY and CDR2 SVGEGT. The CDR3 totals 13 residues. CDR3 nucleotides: TGTGCCAGCAGTTACCTGTTGGCCGGGGAGCTGTTTTTT. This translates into CASSYLLAGELFF.

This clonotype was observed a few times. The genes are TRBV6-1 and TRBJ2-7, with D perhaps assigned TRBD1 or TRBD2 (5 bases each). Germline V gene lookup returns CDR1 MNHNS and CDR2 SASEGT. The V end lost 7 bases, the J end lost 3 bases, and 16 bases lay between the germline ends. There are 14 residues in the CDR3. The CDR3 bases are TGTGCCAGCACCGATCGGGGCACCCGCTACGAGCAGTACTTC. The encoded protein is CASTDRGTRYEQYF.

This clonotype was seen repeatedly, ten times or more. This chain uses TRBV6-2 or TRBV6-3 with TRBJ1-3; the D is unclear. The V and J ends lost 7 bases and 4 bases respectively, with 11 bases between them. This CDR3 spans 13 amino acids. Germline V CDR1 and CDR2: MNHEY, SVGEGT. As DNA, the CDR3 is TGTGCCAGCATTGGGGTCGGCGGAAACACCATATATTTT. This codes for CASIGVGGNTIYF.

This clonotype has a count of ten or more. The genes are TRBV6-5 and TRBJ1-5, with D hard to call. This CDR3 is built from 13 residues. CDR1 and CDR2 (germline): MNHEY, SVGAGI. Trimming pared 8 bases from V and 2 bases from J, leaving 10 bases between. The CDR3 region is CASGNTGNQPQHF. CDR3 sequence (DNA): TGTGCCAGCGGAAATACGGGCAATCAGCCCCAGCATTTT.

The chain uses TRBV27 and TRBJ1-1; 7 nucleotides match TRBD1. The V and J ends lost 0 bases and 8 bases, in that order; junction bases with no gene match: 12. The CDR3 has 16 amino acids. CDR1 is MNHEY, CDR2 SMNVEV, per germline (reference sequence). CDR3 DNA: TGTGCCAGCAGTTTATCTACGGGACAGCTGGGACTAGAAGCTTTCTTT. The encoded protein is CASSLSTGQLGLEAFF.

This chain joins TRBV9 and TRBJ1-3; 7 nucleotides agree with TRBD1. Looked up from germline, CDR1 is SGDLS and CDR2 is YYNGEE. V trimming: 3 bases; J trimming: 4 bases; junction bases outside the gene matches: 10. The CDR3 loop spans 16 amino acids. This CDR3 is CASSARQGLYGNTIYF. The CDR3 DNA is TGTGCCAGCAGCGCCCGACAGGGTTTATACGGAAACACCATATATTTT. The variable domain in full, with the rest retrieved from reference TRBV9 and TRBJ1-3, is DSGVTQTPKHLITATGQRVTLRCSPRSGDLSVYWYQQSLDQGLQFLIQYYNGEERAKGNILERFSAQQFPDLHSELNLSSLELGDSALYFCASSARQGLYGNTIYFGEGSWLTVV.

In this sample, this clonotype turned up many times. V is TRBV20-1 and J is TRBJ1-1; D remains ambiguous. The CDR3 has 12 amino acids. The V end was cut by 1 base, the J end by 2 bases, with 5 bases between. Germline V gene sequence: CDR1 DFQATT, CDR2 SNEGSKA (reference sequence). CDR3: CSARVVNTEAFF. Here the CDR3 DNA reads TGCAGTGCTAGAGTAGTCAACACTGAAGCTTTCTTT.